This record looks at one TCR beta chain sequence and its context. Antigen unknown. This sample is part of a study of T cell responses to AZD1222 COVID-19 vaccine. General study findings and limits: The donor group comprised mostly white British people and more females; the analysis possibly underestimated clonal diversity. Seropositive status at baseline applied to only a handful of AZD1222 recipients. Reportedly, nearly half the spike-specific TCRs target unmutated variant regions.

Measured with immunoSEQ multiplex PCR; TCRdb has only the in-frame clones, and not every one. The table lists more than 150,000 clones, around 90% of them singletons, with 1.5% to 2% in the top ten. Timing groups of about 4 and about 12 weeks for second doses were pooled. Germline V gene sequence: CDR1 LNHDA, CDR2 SQIVND (reference sequence). The CDR3 runs to 14 residues. After removal of 3 bases from V and 3 bases from J, the junction contained 0 bases not matched to a gene. This specimen was peripheral blood, taken 28 days after the second AZD1222 dose. The rearrangement links TRBV19 to TRBJ1-4; 8 positions agree with TRBD1. This clonotype was sampled from an adult who received the AZD1222 COVID-19 vaccine. CDR3 sequence reads: CASSMGQANEKLFF. The CDR3 nucleotides are TGTGCCAGTAGTATGGGACAGGCTAATGAAAAACTGTTTTTT.